This T cell receptor (beta chain) appears in the sequencing data of a study of T cell responses to AZD1222 COVID-19 vaccine. Libraries were prepared by immunoSEQ multiplex PCR; TCRdb keeps only in-frame clonotypes and omits some of them. The data hold approximately 46,000 clones, with roughly 80% observed a single time. With 3 bases clipped from V and 0 bases from J, the junction kept 6 bases outside the gene matches. The CDR3 extends over 17 amino acids. The germline gives CDR1 MGHRA, CDR2 YSYEKL. A word on this clone: Antigen unknown.

Study findings and constraints: Most donors were white British and more were female, and clonal diversity was possibly underestimated. Unmutated regions of variants are reportedly targeted by nearly half of spike-specific TCRs. Researchers took repertoire samples only after the peak T cell response had come. Just 5 or 6 AZD1222 recipients tested seropositive at baseline.

The TCR comes from an adult in good health. This chain connects TRBV4-1 to TRBJ2-2, with 8 bases lining up with TRBD1. The sample in question was peripheral blood, obtained on day 0 of AZD1222 vaccination. Written as DNA, the CDR3 is TGCGCCAGCAGCCAGGGTCCGGGACAGGCGAACACCGGGGAGCTGTTTTTT. It codes for CASSQGPGQANTGELFF.